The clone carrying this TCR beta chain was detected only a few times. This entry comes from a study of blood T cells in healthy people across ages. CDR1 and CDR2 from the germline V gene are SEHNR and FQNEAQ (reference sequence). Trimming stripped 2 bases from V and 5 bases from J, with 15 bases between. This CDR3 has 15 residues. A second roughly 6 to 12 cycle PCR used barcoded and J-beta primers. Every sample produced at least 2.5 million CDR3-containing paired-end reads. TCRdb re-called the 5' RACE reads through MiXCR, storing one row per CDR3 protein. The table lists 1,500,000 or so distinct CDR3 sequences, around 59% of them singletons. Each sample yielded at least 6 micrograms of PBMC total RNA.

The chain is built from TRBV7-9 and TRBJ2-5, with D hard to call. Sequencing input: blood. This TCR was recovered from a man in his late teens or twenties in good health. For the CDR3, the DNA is TGTGCCAGCAGCTTAAGGTCCGGAAATGAGGAGACCCAGTACTTC. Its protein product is CASSLRSGNEETQYF.